These 3 T cell receptor beta chains share one sample of origin, sequenced in a study of T cell responses to AZD1222 COVID-19 vaccine. The assay was immunoSEQ multiplex PCR, and TCRdb's table has in-frame clones only and misses some. The table has 120,000 or so clones, approximately 85% seen once; the top ten hold approximately 4.6%. This material consisted of peripheral blood, taken on day 0 of AZD1222 vaccination. These receptors came from an adult in good health.

The count of this clone is one. V usage is TRBV4-1 and J usage is TRBJ1-5, with D possibly TRBD1 on 6 matching bases. CDR3 size: 15 residues. Germline V gene data show CDR1 as MGHRA and CDR2 as YSYEKL. Trimming shortened V by 3 bases and J by 7 bases, and 16 bases separated the two germline ends. The DNA for the CDR3 is TGCGCCAGCAGCCAGGCAGGGGTGTTAGGGCAGCCCCAGCATTTT. Its protein is CASSQAGVLGQPQHF.

The chain links TRBV18 to TRBJ2-1; 9 positions agree with TRBD2. The CDR3 sequence is 20 residues long. Trimming removed 3 bases from V and 5 bases from J; junction bases left unmatched: 20. Germline V lookup: CDR1 KGHSH, CDR2 LQKENI. The CDR3 DNA sequence: TGTGCCAGCTCACCCCTTAACAACATGCGGAGTAGCGGGGGTAACAATGAGCAGTTCTTC. It codes for CASSPLNNMRSSGGNNEQFF.

The chain has TRBV7-2 and TRBJ1-5; TRBD1 matches at 7 bases. Unmatched junction bases numbered 4, after V lost 5 bases and J lost 0 bases. CDR3 size: 15 residues. From germline, CDR1 is SGHTA and CDR2 FQGNSA. CDR3 amino acids: CASSPGTASNQPQHF. CDR3 coding DNA: TGTGCCAGCAGCCCCGGGACAGCTAGCAATCAGCCCCAGCATTTT.